This TCR beta chain stems from a study of control samples from healthy donors and cancer patients. Germline V gene data show CDR1 as LNHNV and CDR2 as YYDKDF (reference sequence). V lost 2 bases to trimming and J lost 4 bases; unmatched junction nucleotides: 8. The CDR3 runs to 16 residues. Profiling relied on immunoSEQ multiplex PCR, and the TCRdb table lists in-frame clones only, not all of them. The sample holds around 160,000 clones; over 85% are singletons and the top ten take roughly 5.7%. The TCR was taken from a man aged 18 to 29 in good health. The chain employs TRBV15 and TRBJ2-7, with 10 bases that match TRBD2. The sequencing input was blood. The CDR3 is CATSRTLSGRGYEQYF. CDR3 nucleotide sequence: TGTGCCACCAGCAGAACCCTCAGCGGGAGGGGTTACGAGCAGTACTTC.